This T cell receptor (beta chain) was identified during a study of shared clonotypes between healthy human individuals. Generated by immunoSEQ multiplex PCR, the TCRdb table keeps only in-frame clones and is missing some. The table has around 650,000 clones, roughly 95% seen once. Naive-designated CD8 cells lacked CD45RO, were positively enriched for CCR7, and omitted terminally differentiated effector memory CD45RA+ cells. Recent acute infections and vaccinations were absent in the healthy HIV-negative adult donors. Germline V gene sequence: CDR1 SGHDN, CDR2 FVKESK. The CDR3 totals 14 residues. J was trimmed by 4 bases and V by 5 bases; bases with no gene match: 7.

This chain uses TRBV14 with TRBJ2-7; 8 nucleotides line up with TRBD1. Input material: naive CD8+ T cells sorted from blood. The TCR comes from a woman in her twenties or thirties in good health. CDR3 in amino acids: CASSAGQDLYEQYF. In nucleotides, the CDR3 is TGTGCCAGCAGCGCGGGACAGGACCTTTACGAGCAGTACTTC. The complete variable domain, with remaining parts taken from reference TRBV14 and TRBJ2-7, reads EAGVTQFPSHSVIEKGQTVTLRCDPISGHDNLYWYRRVMGKEIKFLLHFVKESKQDESGMPNNRFLAERTGGTYSTLKVQPAELEDSGVYFCASSAGQDLYEQYFGPGTRLTVT.